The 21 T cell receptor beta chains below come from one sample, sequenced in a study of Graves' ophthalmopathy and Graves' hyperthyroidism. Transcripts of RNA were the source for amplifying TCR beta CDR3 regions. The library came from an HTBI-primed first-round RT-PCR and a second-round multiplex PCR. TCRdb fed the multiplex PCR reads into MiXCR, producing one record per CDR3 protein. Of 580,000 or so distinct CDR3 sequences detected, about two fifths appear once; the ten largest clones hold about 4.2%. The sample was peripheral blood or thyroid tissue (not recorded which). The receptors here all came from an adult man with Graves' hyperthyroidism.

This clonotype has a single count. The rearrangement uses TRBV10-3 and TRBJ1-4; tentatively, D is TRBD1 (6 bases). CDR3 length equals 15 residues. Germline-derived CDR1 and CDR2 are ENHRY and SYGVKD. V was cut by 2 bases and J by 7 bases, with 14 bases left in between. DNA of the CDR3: TGTGCCATCAGTGAGCGGGGGGCCATTGGTGAAAAACTGTTTTTT. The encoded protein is CAISERGAIGEKLFF.

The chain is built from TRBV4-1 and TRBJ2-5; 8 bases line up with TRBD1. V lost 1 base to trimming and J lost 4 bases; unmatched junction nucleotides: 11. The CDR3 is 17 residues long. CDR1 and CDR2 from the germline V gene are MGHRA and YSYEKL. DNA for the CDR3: TGCGCCAGCAGCCAAGGACAGGGGAGAGAGATCGGAGAGACCCAGTACTTC. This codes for CASSQGQGREIGETQYF.

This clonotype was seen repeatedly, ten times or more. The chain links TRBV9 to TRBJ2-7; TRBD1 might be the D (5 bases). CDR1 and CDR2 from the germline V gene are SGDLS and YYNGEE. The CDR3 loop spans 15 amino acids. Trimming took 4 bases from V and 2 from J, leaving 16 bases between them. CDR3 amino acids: CASSPRQWDTYEQYF. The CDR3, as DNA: TGTGCCAGCAGCCCACGACAGTGGGATACCTACGAGCAGTACTTC.

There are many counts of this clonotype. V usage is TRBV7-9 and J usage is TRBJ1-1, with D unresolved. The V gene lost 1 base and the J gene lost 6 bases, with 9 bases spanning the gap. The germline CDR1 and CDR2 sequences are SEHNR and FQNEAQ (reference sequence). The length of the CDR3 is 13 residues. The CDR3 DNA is TGTGCCAGCAGCTTAGTTGAAGAGGCTGAAGCTTTCTTT. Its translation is CASSLVEEAEAFF.

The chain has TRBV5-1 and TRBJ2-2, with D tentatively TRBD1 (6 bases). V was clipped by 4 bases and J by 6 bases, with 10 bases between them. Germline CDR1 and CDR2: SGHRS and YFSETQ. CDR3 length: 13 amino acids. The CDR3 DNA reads TGCGCCAGCAGCACCACAGGGCCCGGGGAGCTGTTTTTT. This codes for CASSTTGPGELFF.

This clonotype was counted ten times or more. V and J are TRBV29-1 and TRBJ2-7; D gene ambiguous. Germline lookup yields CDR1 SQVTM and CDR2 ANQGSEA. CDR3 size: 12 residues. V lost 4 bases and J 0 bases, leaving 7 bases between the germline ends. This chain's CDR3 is CSVAQASYEQYF. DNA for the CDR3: TGCAGCGTTGCTCAGGCCTCCTACGAGCAGTACTTC.

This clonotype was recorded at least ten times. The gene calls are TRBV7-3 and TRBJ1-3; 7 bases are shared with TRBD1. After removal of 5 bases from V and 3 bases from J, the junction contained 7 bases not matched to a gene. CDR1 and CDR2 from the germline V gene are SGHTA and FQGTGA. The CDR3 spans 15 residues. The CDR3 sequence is CASSISRGLGNTIYF. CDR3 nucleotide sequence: TGTGCCAGCAGCATTTCGAGGGGGCTTGGAAACACCATATATTTT.

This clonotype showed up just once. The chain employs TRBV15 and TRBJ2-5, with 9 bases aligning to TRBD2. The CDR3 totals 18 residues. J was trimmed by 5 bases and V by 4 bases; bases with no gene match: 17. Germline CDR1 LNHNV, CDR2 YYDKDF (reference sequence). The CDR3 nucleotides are TGTGCCACCAGCAACCCCTTGAGCGGGAGGATGACAAGGGAGACCCAGTACTTC. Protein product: CATSNPLSGRMTRETQYF.

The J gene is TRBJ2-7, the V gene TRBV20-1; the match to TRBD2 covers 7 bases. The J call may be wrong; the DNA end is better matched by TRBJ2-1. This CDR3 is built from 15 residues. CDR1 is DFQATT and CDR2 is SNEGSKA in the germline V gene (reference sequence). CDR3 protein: CSARDSGGLNNEQFF. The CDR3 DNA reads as TGCAGTGCTAGAGATTCCGGGGGACTAAACAATGAGCAGTTCTTC.

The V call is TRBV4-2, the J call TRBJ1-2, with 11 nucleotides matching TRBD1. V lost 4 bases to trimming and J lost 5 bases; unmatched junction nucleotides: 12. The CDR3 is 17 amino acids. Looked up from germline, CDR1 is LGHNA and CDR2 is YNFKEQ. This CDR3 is CASSLIFGQGAEYGYTF. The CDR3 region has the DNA TGTGCCAGCAGCCTGATTTTTGGACAGGGGGCAGAATATGGCTACACCTTC.

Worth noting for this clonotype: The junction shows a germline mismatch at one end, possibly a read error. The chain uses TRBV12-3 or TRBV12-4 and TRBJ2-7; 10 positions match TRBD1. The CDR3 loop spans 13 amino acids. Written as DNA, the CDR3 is TGTGCCAGCAGCGCGGACAGGGGGGTCGAGCAGTGCTTC. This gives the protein CASSADRGVEQCF.

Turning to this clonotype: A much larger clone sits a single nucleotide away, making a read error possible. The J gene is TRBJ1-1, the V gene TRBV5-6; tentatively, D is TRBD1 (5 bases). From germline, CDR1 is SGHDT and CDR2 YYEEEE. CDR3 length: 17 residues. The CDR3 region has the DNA TGTGCCAGCAGCTTGATTAAATCCCGGGGCGGGAACACTGAAGCTTCCTTT. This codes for CASSLIKSRGGNTEASF. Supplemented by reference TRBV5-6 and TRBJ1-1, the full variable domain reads DAGVTQSPTHLIKTRGQQVTLRCSPKSGHDTVSWYQQALGQGPQFIFQYYEEEERQRGNFPDRFSGHQFPNYSSELNVNALLLGDSALYLCASSLIKSRGGNTEASFGQGTRLTVV.

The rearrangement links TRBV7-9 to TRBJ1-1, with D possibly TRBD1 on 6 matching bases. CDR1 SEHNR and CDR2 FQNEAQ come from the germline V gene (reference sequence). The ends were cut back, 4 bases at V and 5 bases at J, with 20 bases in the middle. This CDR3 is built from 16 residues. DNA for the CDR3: TGTGCCAGCAGCTCCGCCGGGGGGGGGGCGCTAACTGAAGCTTTCTTT. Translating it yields CASSSAGGGALTEAFF.

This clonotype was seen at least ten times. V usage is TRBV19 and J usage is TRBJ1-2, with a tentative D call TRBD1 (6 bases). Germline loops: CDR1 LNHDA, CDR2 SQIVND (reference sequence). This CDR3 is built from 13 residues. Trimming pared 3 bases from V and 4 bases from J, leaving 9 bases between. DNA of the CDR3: TGTGCCAGTAGTATGGACAGTATCTATGGCTACACCTTC. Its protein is CASSMDSIYGYTF.

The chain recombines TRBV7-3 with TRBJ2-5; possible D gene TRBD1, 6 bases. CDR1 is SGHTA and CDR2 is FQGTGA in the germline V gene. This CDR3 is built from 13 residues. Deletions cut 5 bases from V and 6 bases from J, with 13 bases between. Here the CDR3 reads CASSLNRVQTQYF. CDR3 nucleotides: TGTGCCAGCAGCCTAAACAGGGTTCAGACCCAGTACTTC.

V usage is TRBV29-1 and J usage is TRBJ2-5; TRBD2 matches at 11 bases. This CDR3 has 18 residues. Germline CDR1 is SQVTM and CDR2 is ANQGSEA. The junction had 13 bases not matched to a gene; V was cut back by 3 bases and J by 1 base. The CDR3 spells CSVELVASGGTTQETQYF. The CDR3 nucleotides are TGCAGCGTTGAGCTAGTGGCTAGCGGGGGGACCACCCAAGAGACCCAGTACTTC.

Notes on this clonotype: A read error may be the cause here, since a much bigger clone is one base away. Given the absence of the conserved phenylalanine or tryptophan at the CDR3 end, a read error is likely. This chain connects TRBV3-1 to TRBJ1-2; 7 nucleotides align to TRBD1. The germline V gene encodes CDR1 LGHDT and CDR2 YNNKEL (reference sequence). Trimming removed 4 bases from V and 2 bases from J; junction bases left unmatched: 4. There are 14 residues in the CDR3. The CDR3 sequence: CASSRQGSNYGYTS. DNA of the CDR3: TGTGCCAGCAGCCGACAGGGTTCGAACTATGGCTACACCTCC.

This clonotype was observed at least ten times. Here the CDR3 reads CSARDQGPATNEKLFF. CDR3 sequence (DNA): TGCAGTGCTAGAGATCAGGGACCTGCAACTAATGAAAAACTGTTTTTT. The chain joins TRBV20-1 to TRBJ1-4, with D maybe TRBD1 (5 bases). The V gene's germline CDR1 is DFQATT and CDR2 SNEGSKA (reference sequence). The CDR3 spans 16 residues. V lost 0 bases and J 0 bases, leaving 11 bases between the germline ends.

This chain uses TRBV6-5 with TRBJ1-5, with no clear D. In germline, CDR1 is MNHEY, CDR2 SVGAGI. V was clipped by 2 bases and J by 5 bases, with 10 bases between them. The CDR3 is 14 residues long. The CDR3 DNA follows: TGTGCCAGCAGTTACGTGGGGTTTTATCAGCCCCAGCATTTT. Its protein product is CASSYVGFYQPQHF.

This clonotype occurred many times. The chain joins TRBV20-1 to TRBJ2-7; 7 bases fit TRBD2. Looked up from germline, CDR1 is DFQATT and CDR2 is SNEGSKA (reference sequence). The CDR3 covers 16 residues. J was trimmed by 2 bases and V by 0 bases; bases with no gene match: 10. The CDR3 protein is CSARDILAVTTYEQYF. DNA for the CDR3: TGCAGTGCTAGAGATATCCTAGCGGTGACGACCTACGAGCAGTACTTC.

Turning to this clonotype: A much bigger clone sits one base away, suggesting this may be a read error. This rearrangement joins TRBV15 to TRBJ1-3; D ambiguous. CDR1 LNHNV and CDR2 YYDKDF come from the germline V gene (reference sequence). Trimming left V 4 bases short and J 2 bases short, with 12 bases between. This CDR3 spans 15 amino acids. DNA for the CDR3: TGTGCCACCAGCATTTCGGGGTTCCCTGGAAACACCATATATTTT. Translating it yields CATSISGFPGNTIYF.